What follows is one TCR beta chain and its context. This clonotype has ten or more counts. Its antigen is currently not known. No much larger clonotype is one base removed from it; base qualities were not supplied. The source of the sample is a study of T-cell reconstitution after alpha-beta-depleted transplantation in children (dated by TCRdb to the mid-2010s). Study-level background: Using TCR repertoire profiling, the study followed T-cell immune reconstitution in a quantitative way in children after TCRalphabeta/CD19-depleted allogeneic hematopoietic cell transplantation.

Library construction relied on PCR. These reads were obtained on an Illumina HiSeq 2500. Molecular barcoding was employed in the preparation of TCR libraries, with unique molecular identifiers being used to normalize TCRbeta repertoire quantification. TCRdb reprocessed the public reads (quality trimming at Q25 with fastp, clone calling with MiXCR) and kept in-frame beta chains. Entries are consolidated by CDR3 protein sequence, retaining the most common genes and DNA. The sample table shows hundreds of thousands of distinct CDR3 sequences, and around 7.8% are seen once. The ten largest account for 6.3% of the sample. The CDR3 has 17 amino acids, counting the end cysteine and phenylalanine. This entry keeps only the CDR3 DNA: 51 bases, framed from base 1. The germline V gene gives CDR1 as LGHNT and CDR2 as FRNRAP. Trimming removed 0 bases from V and 4 bases from J; the gene matches leave 10 bases unexplained.

Broad study findings and their caveats: In some patients, high TCRbeta diversity at day 60 was attributed to recipient T cells and intrathymic progenitors that had survived conditioning. Apparently early alphabetaT-cell count recovery about two months after transplant reportedly relied on only several hundred rapidly expanded clones derived from non-depleted graft cells. Over the following months the frequencies of hyperexpanded clones went down, and after one year T-cell counts and TCRbeta diversity were mostly credited to newly produced T cells.

This specimen's treatment or condition label, per the study, means: allogeneic hematopoietic cell transplantation with graft depleted of TCRalphabeta T cells and CD19 B cells. The transplant recipients were children given TCRalphabeta/CD19-depleted allogeneic hematopoietic cell grafts. The chain uses TRBV12-5 and TRBJ2-5; 8 of the junction bases match TRBD2. The specimen comprised PBMCs, mostly from graft donor cells, sampled 180 days after TCRalphabeta/CD19-depleted stem cell transplant. The TCR was taken from a male patient between 5 and 17 years old who had a stem cell transplant for acute lymphoblastic leukemia, so the T cells may come from the graft donor. At the DNA level, the sequence is TGTGCTAGTGGTTTGGTACTCTTAGCGGGGATGGGAGAGACCCAGTACTTC. The encoded protein is CASGLVLLAGMGETQYF.